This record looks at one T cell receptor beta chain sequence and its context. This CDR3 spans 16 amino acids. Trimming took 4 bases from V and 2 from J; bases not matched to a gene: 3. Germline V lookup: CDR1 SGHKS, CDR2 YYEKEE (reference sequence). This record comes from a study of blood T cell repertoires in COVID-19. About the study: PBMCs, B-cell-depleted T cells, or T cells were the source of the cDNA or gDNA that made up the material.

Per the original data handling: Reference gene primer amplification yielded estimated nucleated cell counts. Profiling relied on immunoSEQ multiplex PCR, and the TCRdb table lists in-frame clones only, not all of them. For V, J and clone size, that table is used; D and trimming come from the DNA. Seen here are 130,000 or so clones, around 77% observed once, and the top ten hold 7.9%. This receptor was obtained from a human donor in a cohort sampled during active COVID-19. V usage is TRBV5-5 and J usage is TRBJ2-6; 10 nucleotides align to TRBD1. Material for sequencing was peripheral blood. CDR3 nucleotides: TGTGCCAGCAGCACGACAGGGGGCGCTGGGGCCAACGTCCTGACTTTC. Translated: CASSTTGGAGANVLTF.